These 19 T cell receptor beta chains were sequenced from one sample in a study of blood T cell repertoires in COVID-19. Sequencing used immunoSEQ multiplex PCR; TCRdb keeps in-frame clones, though not all of them. The sample includes 300,000 to 400,000 clones, about nine tenths of them seen just once. The material sequenced was peripheral blood. The receptor set was obtained from a woman in her forties or fifties with COVID-19, enrolled during active disease.

V usage is TRBV5-1 and J usage is TRBJ2-1; D is ambiguous. The CDR3 loop spans 11 amino acids. V lost 4 bases to trimming and J lost 6 bases, with 5 bases between them. Germline V CDR1 and CDR2: SGHRS, YFSETQ. CDR3 amino acids: CASSDFNEQFF. In DNA form, the CDR3 reads TGCGCCAGCAGCGACTTCAATGAGCAGTTCTTC.

This sequence joins TRBV7-2 and TRBJ2-7, with 8 bases identical to TRBD2. Unmatched junction bases numbered 7, after V lost 8 bases and J lost 1 base. The CDR3 spans 14 residues. Germline assignment: CDR1 SGHTA and CDR2 FQGNSA. The CDR3 sequence is CASVPSGLSYEQYF. The CDR3 DNA follows: TGTGCCAGCGTCCCTAGCGGGCTTTCCTACGAGCAGTACTTC.

Concerning this clone itself: The sample carries other DNA sequences with the same CDR3. The chain employs TRBV6-5 and TRBJ2-3; weak D call: TRBD2 (6 bases). Trimming stripped 6 bases from V and 0 bases from J, with 10 bases between. CDR1 is MNHEY, CDR2 SVGAGI, per germline. The CDR3 totals 14 residues. The CDR3 here is CASSFSGSTDTQYF. CDR3 bases: TGTGCCAGCAGCTTCAGCGGGAGCACAGATACGCAGTATTTT.

The rearrangement joins TRBV5-4 to TRBJ2-1, with TRBD2 as a possible D gene (6 bases). The CDR3 spans 15 residues. CDR1 is SGHNT and CDR2 is YYREEE in the germline V gene (reference sequence). V was shortened by 4 bases and J by 4 bases, with 15 bases between the two germline ends. The CDR3 loop is CASSDGASAYNEQFF. In nucleotides, the CDR3 is TGTGCCAGCAGCGATGGAGCTAGCGCTTACAATGAGCAGTTCTTC.

This clone was seen a single time. The J gene is TRBJ2-1, the V gene TRBV19, with D perhaps TRBD2 (6 bases). Germline V gene sequence: CDR1 LNHDA, CDR2 SQIVND (reference sequence). V was trimmed by 5 bases and J by 4 bases, leaving 9 bases between them. The CDR3 is 13 amino acids. The CDR3 DNA reads as TGTGCCAGTAGTGTGGGACTGTACAATGAGCAGTTCTTC. This encodes CASSVGLYNEQFF.

This clone appeared once. The rearrangement joins TRBV19 to TRBJ2-6, with a weak D call TRBD1 (5 bases). The CDR3 has 17 amino acids. The germline V gene encodes CDR1 LNHDA and CDR2 SQIVND (reference sequence). Deletions cut 5 bases from V and 0 bases from J, with 14 bases between. The CDR3 sequence: CASSDRGGFSGANVLTF. CDR3 nucleotides: TGTGCCAGTAGTGATAGGGGTGGGTTCTCTGGGGCCAACGTCCTGACTTTC.

The chain is built from TRBV28 and TRBJ1-1; D is possibly TRBD1 (6 bases). The CDR3 extends over 17 amino acids. The V gene's germline CDR1 is MDHEN and CDR2 SYDVKM. The ends were cut back, 8 bases at V and 1 base at J, with 23 bases in the middle. CDR3 DNA sequence: TGTGCCAGCGGATTCCCCCCCGGTGACAGGAAGAACACTGAAGCTTTCTTT. Protein sequence: CASGFPPGDRKNTEAFF.

This chain joins TRBV19 and TRBJ2-7, with a weak D call TRBD1 (5 bases). V lost 3 bases and J lost 0, with 9 bases in between. The CDR3 runs 14 residues. The germline V gene has CDR1 LNHDA and CDR2 SQIVND (reference sequence). CDR3 region: CASSMSGNSYEQYF. CDR3 nucleotide sequence: TGTGCCAGTAGTATGTCAGGGAACTCCTACGAGCAGTACTTC.

This rearrangement joins TRBV5-1 to TRBJ2-1, with TRBD2 matching over 9 bases. CDR3 length: 17 amino acids. In germline, CDR1 is SGHRS, CDR2 YFSETQ. The junction had 11 bases not matched to a gene; V was cut back by 3 bases and J by 4 bases. DNA of the CDR3: TGCGCCAGCAGCTCAATAGCGGGAGAAGCTTCTTACAATGAGCAGTTCTTC. This gives the protein CASSSIAGEASYNEQFF.

The chain has TRBV15 and TRBJ2-2, with TRBD2 identical over 10 bases. V shed 0 bases and J 5 bases; nucleotides not matched to a gene: 9. The CDR3 totals 18 residues. Germline-derived CDR1 and CDR2 are LNHNV and YYDKDF (reference sequence). The CDR3 DNA reads as TGTGCCACCAGCAGAGATCTCCTAGCGGGAGTGTCTACCGGGGAGCTGTTTTTT. Its protein is CATSRDLLAGVSTGELFF.

The chain links TRBV10-3 to TRBJ1-5; maybe TRBD1 (6 bases). With 2 bases removed from V and 0 bases from J, the gap between germline ends came to 11 bases. Germline CDR1 reads ENHRY; CDR2 reads SYGVKD. The CDR3 runs to 16 residues. The DNA for the CDR3 is TGTGCCATCAGTGAGGCCGGACAGAATAGCAATCAGCCCCAGCATTTT. Translating it yields CAISEAGQNSNQPQHF.

V and J are TRBV6-5 and TRBJ2-7, with a tentative D call TRBD1 (6 bases). The germline gives CDR1 MNHEY, CDR2 SVGAGI. The ends were cut back, 8 bases at V and 6 bases at J, with 11 bases in the middle. The CDR3 sequence is 11 residues long. CDR3 region: CASFAGVEQYF. DNA for the CDR3: TGTGCCAGCTTCGCAGGGGTCGAGCAGTACTTC.

The rearrangement joins TRBV7-9 to TRBJ2-5, with D tentatively TRBD2 (5 bases). This CDR3 has 17 residues. Per germline, CDR1 SEHNR and CDR2 FQNEAQ (reference sequence). Trimming removed 5 bases at V and 1 base at J, with 20 bases between. CDR3 region: CASSQNELTIIQETQYF. The CDR3 region has the DNA TGTGCCAGCAGCCAAAATGAGTTGACTATCATCCAAGAGACCCAGTACTTC. The whole variable domain, remainder taken from reference TRBV7-9 and TRBJ2-5, is DTGVSQNPRHKITKRGQNVTFRCDPISEHNRLYWYRQTLGQGPEFLTYFQNEAQLEKSRLLSDRFSAERPKGSFSTLEIQRTEQGDSAMYLCASSQNELTIIQETQYFGPGTRLLVL.

The chain combines TRBV6-5 with TRBJ2-3, with D perhaps matching TRBD1 (6 bases). This CDR3 has 14 residues. The V end lost 8 bases, the J end lost 7 bases, and 19 bases lay between the germline ends. CDR1 and CDR2 (germline): MNHEY, SVGAGI. As DNA, the CDR3 is TGTGCCAGCGGACAGACAGGTGTCGTGAATACGCAGTATTTT. Encoded protein: CASGQTGVVNTQYF.

The chain carries TRBV28 and TRBJ2-5, with 15 bases aligning to TRBD2. Trimming took 4 bases from V and 4 from J; bases not matched to a gene: 4. The length of the CDR3 is 16 residues. Germline V gene lookup returns CDR1 MDHEN and CDR2 SYDVKM. The CDR3 coding sequence is TGTGCCAGCAGTTACGGGGGACTAGCGGGAGGAGAGACCCAGTACTTC. It codes for CASSYGGLAGGETQYF.

The rearrangement joins TRBV5-1 to TRBJ1-1; D call uncertain. Trimming pared 5 bases from V and 0 bases from J, leaving 11 bases between. The CDR3 totals 14 residues. The germline V gene has CDR1 SGHRS and CDR2 YFSETQ. DNA of the CDR3: TGCGCCAGCAGATTGCAGAACATGAACACTGAAGCTTTCTTT. Translated, it gives CASRLQNMNTEAFF.

The chain joins TRBV6-2 or TRBV6-3 to TRBJ2-1; 7 bases align to TRBD1. The CDR3 loop spans 14 amino acids. Germline V gene lookup returns CDR1 MNHEY and CDR2 SVGEGT. Trimming cost V 5 bases and J 3 bases; bases outside gene matches: 4. The CDR3 region is CASSQQGIYNEQFF. DNA of the CDR3: TGTGCCAGCAGTCAACAGGGGATCTACAATGAGCAGTTCTTC.

The chain has TRBV27 and TRBJ2-7; 10 positions agree with TRBD2. The CDR3 sequence is 14 residues long. J gave up 6 bases and V 3 bases, and 5 bases lay outside the gene matches. The germline V gene encodes CDR1 MNHEY and CDR2 SMNVEV (reference sequence). The CDR3 nucleotides are TGTGCCAGCAGTTTCAGCGGGGGGGTCCTCGAGCAGTACTTC. Encoded protein: CASSFSGGVLEQYF.

The chain links TRBV7-3 to TRBJ2-3, with 8 positions matching TRBD1. This CDR3 contains 15 residues. V lost 4 bases and J lost 1; bases outside the gene matches: 4. Germline V gene lookup returns CDR1 SGHTA and CDR2 FQGTGA. This chain's CDR3 is CASSYNRGGTDTQYF. Written as DNA, the CDR3 is TGTGCCAGCAGCTATAACAGGGGGGGCACAGATACGCAGTATTTT.